The entry below describes one T cell receptor (beta chain). Under the authors' procedure: Nucleated cell counts were estimated from reference gene primer amplification. Generated by immunoSEQ multiplex PCR, the TCRdb table keeps only in-frame clones and is missing some. D and trimming were read from the DNA, whereas the V and J calls and clone size are those reported in that table. In the table there are tens of thousands of clones, about 76% of which are singletons. The data are from a study of blood T cell repertoires in COVID-19. Study overall: Specimens from acute and convalescent COVID-19 originated in the United States, Italy and Spain. T cells, B-cell-depleted T cells, or PBMCs supplied cDNA or gDNA.

The trim removed 5 bases at V and 0 bases at J, leaving 11 bases unmatched. This CDR3 has 18 amino acids. Per the germline V gene, CDR1 is ENHRY and CDR2 is SYGVKD. The source material was peripheral blood. This rearrangement joins TRBV10-3 to TRBJ2-3; 10 nucleotides agree with TRBD1. This receptor was identified in a woman of 80 years or more with active or convalescent COVID-19. The CDR3 nucleotides are TGTGCCATCAGTTCTAACTACGGGACAGGGGTTAGCACAGATACGCAGTATTTT. Translation gives CAISSNYGTGVSTDTQYF.